The TCR beta chain described here comes from a study of blood T cell repertoires in COVID-19 (dated by TCRdb to about 2020). A note on the overall study: The collaborator samples originated in the United States, Italy and Spain and spanned the acute and convalescent phases of COVID-19. The prospective study material was composed of cDNA or gDNA derived from T cells, B-cell-depleted T cells, or PBMCs. Subjects who had been exposed to COVID-19, were actively infected with it, or had recovered from it provided the deeply sampled blood TCRbeta repertoires that made up the dataset. The repertoires were released in a freely available public database meant as a resource for research on the immune response to SARS-CoV-2. The samples were drawn from two sources: the first 160 participants of the ongoing ImmuneRACE study, and fewer than 1,500 subjects contributed by 6 global collaborators. Nearly every sample came with metadata listing a de-identified subject ID, COVID-19 status, age in years and sex. HLA class I and class II types, where available, came from metadata supplied by the sample provider rather than from assay-based typing.

The paper's findings and limits, for the study overall: How much clinical and demographic metadata was included differed by source and by participant, and the metadata was provided uncurated.

A note on this clone: Its recognized antigen is unknown. No qualities accompany the bases; no much larger clone lies one base away.

The CDR3 runs 16 amino acids, cysteine and phenylalanine included. The only DNA kept is the CDR3, 48 bases in frame from the first base. In the germline V gene, CDR1 corresponds to SGHTS and CDR2 to YDEGEE. V ends up 0 bases short and J 4 bases short, with an unmatched junction base count of 4. The collaborating institutions used their own protocols to collect whole blood in K2EDTA tubes. For TCRbeta analysis, collaborator samples were shipped as frozen whole blood, as isolated PBMCs, or as DNA extracted from either sample type. TCRbeta CDR3 regions were amplified from genomic DNA by means of the immunoSEQ Assay, a bias-controlled multiplex PCR. The study's processing was this. Within the assay, amplification of reference gene primers was used to estimate how many nucleated cells each sample contained. To quantify the absolute abundance of each unique TCRbeta CDR3 rearrangement, sequence reads were collapsed and filtered. For each sample, productive Simpson clonality was calculated by taking the square root of Simpson's diversity index across productive rearrangements. This immuneACCESS table, as held by TCRdb, lists in-frame sequences with V and J called but not all clones. Of the missing ones, under half trace to an unresolved V gene in checked studies; the others have no known cause. V and J calls and clone size are copied from that table; D and trimming were computed from the DNA. Recorded for this sample are 220,000 or so clones; about 85% of them occurred a single time. Of the sample, just under 20% is held by the ten largest clones.

Recombination joined TRBV5-8 with TRBJ2-4; 10 bases in the middle match TRBD2. Sequenced material: peripheral blood. This sequence was found in a man aged 30 to 45 with active or convalescent COVID-19. The CDR3 has the sequence CASSLGTSGVKNIQYF. Here is the DNA: TGTGCCAGCAGCTTGGGAACTAGCGGGGTGAAAAACATTCAGTACTTC.